This T cell receptor beta chain was sequenced during a study of metastatic and nonmetastatic thyroid tumors. No patient received treatment before thyroid surgery. The table lists this clone with many counts. Methods used by the authors: The authors used CDR3 differences across clinicopathological groups to build a distant-metastasis classifier for papillary thyroid cancer. TCRdb ran MiXCR on the PCR reads. What appears here as the V and J calls and clone size reflects TCRdb's work, not the paper's. The repertoire holds about 49,000 clones, with about 20% as singletons. The junction had 1 base not matched to a gene; V was cut back by 2 bases and J by 7 bases. The CDR3 has 13 amino acids. Per the germline V gene, CDR1 is MRHNA and CDR2 is SNTAGT.

Specimen: blood. The chain links TRBV6-4 to TRBJ1-1; 10 bases align to TRBD1. This clonotype was obtained from a female donor with papillary thyroid cancer or a benign thyroid nodule (not recorded which). Some clones in this sample may be carry-over from other donors' samples. CDR3 coding DNA: TGTGCCAGCAGTGACGGGACAGGGGATGAAGCTTTCTTT. It encodes CASSDGTGDEAFF.